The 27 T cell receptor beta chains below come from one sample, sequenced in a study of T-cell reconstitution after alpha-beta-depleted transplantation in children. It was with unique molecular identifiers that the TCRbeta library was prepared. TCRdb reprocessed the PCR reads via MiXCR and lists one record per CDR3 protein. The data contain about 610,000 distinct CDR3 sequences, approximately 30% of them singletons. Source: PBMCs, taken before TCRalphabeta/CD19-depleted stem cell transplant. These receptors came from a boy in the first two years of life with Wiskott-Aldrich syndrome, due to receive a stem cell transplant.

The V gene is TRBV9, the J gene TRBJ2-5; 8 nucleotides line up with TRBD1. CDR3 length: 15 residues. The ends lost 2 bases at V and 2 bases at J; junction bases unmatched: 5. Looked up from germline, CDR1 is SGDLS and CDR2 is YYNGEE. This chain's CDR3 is CASSVTGGQQETQYF. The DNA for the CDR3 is TGTGCCAGCAGCGTCACAGGGGGACAACAAGAGACCCAGTACTTC. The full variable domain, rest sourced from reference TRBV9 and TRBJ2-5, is DSGVTQTPKHLITATGQRVTLRCSPRSGDLSVYWYQQSLDQGLQFLIQYYNGEERAKGNILERFSAQQFPDLHSELNLSSLELGDSALYFCASSVTGGQQETQYFGPGTRLLVL.

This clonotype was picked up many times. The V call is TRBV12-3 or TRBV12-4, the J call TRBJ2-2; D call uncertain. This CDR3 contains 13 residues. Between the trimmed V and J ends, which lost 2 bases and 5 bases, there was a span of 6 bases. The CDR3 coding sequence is TGTGCCAGCAGTTTACTATCGACCGGGGAGCTGTTTTTT. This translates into CASSLLSTGELFF.

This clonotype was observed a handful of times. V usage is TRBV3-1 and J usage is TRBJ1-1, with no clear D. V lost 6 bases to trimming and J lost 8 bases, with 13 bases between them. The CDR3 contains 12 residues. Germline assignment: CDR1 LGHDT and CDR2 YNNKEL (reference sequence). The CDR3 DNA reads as TGTGCCAGCAGTCAGGCAGCGGGGGAAGCTTTCTTT. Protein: CASSQAAGEAFF. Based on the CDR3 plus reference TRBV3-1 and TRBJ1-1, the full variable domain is DTAVSQTPKYLVTQMGNDKSIKCEQNLGHDTMYWYKQDSKKFLKIMFSYNNKELIINETVPNRFSPKSPDKAHLNLHINSLELGDSAVYFCASSQAAGEAFFGQGTRLTVV.

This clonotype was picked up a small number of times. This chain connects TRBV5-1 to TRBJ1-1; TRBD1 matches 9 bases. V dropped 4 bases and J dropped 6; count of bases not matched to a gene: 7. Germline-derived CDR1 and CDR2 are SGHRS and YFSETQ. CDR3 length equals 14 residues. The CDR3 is CASSLGTGIAEAFF. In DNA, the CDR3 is TGCGCCAGCAGCCTCGGGACAGGGATCGCTGAAGCTTTCTTT.

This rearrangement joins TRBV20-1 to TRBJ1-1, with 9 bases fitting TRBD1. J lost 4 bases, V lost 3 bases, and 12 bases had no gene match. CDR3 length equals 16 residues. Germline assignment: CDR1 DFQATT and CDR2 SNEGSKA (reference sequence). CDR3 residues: CSARYPGTGLSTEAFF. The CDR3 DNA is TGCAGTGCTAGGTACCCAGGGACAGGGCTAAGCACTGAAGCTTTCTTT.

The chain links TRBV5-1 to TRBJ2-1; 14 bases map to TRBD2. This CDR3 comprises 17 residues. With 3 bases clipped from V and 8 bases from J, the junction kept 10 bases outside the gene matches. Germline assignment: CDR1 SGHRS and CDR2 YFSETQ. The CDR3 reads CASSSLTGTSGSYEQFF. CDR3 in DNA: TGCGCCAGCAGCTCCCTAACCGGGACTAGCGGGAGCTATGAGCAGTTCTTC.

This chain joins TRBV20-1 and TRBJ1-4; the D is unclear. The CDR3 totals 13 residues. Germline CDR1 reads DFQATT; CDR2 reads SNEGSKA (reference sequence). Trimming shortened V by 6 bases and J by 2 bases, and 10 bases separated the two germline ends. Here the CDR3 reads CSARQVTNEKLFF. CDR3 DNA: TGCAGTGCCCGTCAGGTGACTAATGAAAAACTGTTTTTT.

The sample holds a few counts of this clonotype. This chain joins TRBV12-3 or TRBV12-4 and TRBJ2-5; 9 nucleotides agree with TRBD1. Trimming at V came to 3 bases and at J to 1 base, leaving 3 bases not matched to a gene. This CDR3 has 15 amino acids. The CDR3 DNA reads TGTGCCAGCAGTTTTCACAGGGGGCTCCAAGAGACCCAGTACTTC. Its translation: CASSFHRGLQETQYF.

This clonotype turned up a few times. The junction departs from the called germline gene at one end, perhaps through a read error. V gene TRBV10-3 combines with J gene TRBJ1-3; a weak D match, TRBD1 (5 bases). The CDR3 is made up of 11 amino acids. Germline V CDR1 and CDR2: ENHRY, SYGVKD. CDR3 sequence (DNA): TGTGTCATCAGGGACGGAAACACCATATATTTT. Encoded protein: CVIRDGNTIYF.

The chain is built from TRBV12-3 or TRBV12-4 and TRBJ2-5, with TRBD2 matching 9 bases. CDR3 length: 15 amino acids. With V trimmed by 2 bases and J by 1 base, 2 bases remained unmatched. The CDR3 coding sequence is TGTGCCAGCAGTTTAACTAGCGGGTTCCAAGAGACCCAGTACTTC. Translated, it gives CASSLTSGFQETQYF.

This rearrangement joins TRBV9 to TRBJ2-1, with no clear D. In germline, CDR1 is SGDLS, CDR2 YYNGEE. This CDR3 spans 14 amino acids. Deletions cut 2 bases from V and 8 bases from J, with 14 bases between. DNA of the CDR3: TGTGCCAGCAGCGTTTTTCCCGCTGGGGATGAGCAGTTCTTC. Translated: CASSVFPAGDEQFF.

CDR3 loop: CSASVTSGRGDTQYF. DNA for the CDR3: TGCAGTGCTAGTGTTACTAGCGGGAGAGGAGATACGCAGTATTTT. The gene calls are TRBV20-1 and TRBJ2-3, with 11 bases aligning to TRBD2. V lost 3 bases to trimming and J lost 5 bases; unmatched junction nucleotides: 7. This CDR3 region has 15 residues. Germline values: CDR1 DFQATT, CDR2 SNEGSKA (reference sequence).

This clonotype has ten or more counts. The CDR3 protein is CATARDSTYEQYF. CDR3 nucleotide sequence: TGTGCCACCGCCCGGGACTCCACCTACGAGCAGTACTTC. The V call is TRBV4-2, the J call TRBJ2-7; TRBD2 might be the D (6 bases). The V end was cut by 10 bases, the J end by 2 bases, with 15 bases between. The CDR3 has 13 residues. Germline V lookup: CDR1 LGHNA, CDR2 YNFKEQ.

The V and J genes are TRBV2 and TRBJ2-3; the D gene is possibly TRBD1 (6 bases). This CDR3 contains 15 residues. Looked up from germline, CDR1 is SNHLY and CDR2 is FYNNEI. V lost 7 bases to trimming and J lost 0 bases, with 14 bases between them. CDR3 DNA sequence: TGTGCCAGCAAGTTTGACAGGCCTAGCACAGATACGCAGTATTTT. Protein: CASKFDRPSTDTQYF.

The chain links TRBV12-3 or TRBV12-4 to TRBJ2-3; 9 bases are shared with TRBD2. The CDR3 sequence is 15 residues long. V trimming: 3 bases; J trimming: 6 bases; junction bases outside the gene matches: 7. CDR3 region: CASSLGDSGSDTQYF. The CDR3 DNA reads TGTGCCAGCAGTTTGGGTGATAGCGGGAGTGATACGCAGTATTTT.

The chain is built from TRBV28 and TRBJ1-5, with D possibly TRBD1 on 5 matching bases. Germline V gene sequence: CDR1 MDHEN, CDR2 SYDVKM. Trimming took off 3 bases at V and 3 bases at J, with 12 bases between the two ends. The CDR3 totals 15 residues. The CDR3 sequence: CASSFQRGNNQPQHF. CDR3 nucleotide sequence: TGTGCCAGCAGTTTCCAACGGGGGAACAATCAGCCCCAGCATTTT.

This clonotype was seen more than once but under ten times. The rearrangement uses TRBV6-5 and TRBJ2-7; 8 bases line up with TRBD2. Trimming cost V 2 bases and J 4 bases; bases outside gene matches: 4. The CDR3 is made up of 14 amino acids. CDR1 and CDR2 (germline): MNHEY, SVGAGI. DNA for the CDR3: TGTGCCAGCAGTTACCGGGAGGGCGTATACGAGCAGTACTTC. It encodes CASSYREGVYEQYF.

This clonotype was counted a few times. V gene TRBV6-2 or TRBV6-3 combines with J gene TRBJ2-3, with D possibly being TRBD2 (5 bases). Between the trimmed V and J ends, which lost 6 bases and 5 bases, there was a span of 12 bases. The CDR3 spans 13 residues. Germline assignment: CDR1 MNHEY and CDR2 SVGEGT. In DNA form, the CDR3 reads TGTGCCAGCAGGCAGAGCGGAGAAGATACGCAGTATTTT. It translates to CASRQSGEDTQYF.

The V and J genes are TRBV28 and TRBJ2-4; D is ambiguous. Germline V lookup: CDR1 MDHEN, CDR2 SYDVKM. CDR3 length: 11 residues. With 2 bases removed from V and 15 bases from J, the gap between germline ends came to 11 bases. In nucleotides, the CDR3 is TGTGCCAGCAGTTTAAAGTTTAGCTGGTACTTC. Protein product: CASSLKFSWYF.

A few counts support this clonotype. This CDR3 reads CASSFSPGGTEAFF. The CDR3, as DNA: TGCGCCAGCAGCTTCTCTCCAGGGGGCACTGAAGCTTTCTTT. This sequence joins TRBV5-1 and TRBJ1-1, with TRBD1 matching 7 bases. Germline CDR1 reads SGHRS; CDR2 reads YFSETQ. V shed 2 bases and J 4 bases; nucleotides not matched to a gene: 5. There are 14 residues in the CDR3. Looking up the rest from reference TRBV5-1 and TRBJ1-1 gives the full variable domain: KAGVTQTPRYLIKTRGQQVTLSCSPISGHRSVSWYQQTPGQGLQFLFEYFSETQRNKGNFPGRFSGRQFSNSRSEMNVSTLELGDSALYLCASSFSPGGTEAFFGQGTRLTVV.

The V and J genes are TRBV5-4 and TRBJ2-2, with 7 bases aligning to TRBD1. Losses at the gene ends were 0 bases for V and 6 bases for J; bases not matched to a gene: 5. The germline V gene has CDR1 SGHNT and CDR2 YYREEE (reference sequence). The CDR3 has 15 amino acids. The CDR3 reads CASSLAQGVPGELFF. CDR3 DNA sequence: TGTGCCAGCAGCTTGGCGCAGGGGGTACCCGGGGAGCTGTTTTTT. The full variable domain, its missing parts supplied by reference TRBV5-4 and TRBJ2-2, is ETGVTQSPTHLIKTRGQQVTLRCSSQSGHNTVSWYQQALGQGPQFIFQYYREEENGRGNFPPRFSGLQFPNYSSELNVNALELDDSALYLCASSLAQGVPGELFFGEGSRLTVL.

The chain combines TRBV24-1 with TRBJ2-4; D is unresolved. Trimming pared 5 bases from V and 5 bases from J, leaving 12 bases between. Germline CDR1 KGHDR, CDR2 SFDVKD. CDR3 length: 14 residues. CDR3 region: CATSGSSRQNIQYF. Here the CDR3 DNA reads TGTGCCACCAGTGGGAGCAGCAGGCAAAACATTCAGTACTTC.

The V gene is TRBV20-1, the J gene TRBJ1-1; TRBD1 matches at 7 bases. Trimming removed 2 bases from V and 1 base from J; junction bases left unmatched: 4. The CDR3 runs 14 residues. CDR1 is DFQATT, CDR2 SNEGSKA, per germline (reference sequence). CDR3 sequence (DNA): TGCAGTGCTAGATCGACAGGGCGGAACACTGAAGCTTTCTTT. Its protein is CSARSTGRNTEAFF.

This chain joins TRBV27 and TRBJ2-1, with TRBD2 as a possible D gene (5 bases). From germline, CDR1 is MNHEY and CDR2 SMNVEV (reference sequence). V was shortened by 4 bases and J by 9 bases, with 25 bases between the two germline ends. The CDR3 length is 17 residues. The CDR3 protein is CASSSQTGVEFVGEQFF. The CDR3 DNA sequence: TGTGCCAGCAGTTCTCAGACCGGGGTAGAGTTCGTAGGTGAGCAGTTCTTC.

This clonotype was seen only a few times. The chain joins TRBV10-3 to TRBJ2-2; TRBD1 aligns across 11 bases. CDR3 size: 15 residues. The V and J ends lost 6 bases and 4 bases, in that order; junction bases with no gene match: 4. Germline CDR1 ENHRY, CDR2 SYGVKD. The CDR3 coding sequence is TGTGCCATCAGGGGAGGGACAGGGGGCACCGGGGAGCTGTTTTTT. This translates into CAIRGGTGGTGELFF.

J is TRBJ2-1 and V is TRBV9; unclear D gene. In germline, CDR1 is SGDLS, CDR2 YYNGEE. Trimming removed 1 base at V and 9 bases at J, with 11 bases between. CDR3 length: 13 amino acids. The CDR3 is CASSVSQESEQFF. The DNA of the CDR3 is TGTGCCAGCAGCGTAAGCCAGGAGAGTGAGCAGTTCTTC.

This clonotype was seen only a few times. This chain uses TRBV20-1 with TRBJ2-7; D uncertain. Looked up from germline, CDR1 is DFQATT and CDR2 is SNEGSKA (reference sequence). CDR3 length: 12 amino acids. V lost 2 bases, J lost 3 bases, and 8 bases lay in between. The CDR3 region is CSARRMGYEQYF. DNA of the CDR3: TGCAGTGCTAGACGAATGGGCTACGAGCAGTACTTC.